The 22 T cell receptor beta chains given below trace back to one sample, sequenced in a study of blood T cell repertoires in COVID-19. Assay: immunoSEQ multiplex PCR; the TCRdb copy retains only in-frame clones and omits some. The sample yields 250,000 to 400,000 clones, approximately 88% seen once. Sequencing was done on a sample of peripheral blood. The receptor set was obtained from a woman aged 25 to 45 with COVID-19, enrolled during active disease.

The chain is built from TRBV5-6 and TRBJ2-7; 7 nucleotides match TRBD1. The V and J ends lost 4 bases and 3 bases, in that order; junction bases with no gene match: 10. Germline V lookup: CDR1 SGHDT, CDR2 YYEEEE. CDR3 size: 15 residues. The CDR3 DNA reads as TGTGCCAGCAGCCCAAAAGTATGGGACAGCTACGAGCAGTACGTC. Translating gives CASSPKVWDSYEQYV.

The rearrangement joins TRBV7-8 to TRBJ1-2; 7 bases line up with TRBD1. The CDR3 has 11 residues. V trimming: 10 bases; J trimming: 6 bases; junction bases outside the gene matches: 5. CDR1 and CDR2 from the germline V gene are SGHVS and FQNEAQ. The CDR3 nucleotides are TGTGCCATCCAAGGGGGCGATGGCTACACCTTC. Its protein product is CAIQGGDGYTF.

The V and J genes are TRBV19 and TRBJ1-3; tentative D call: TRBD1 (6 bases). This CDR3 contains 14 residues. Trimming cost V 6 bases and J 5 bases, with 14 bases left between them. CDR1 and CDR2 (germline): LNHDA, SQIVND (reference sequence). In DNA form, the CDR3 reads TGTGCCAGTAGCTTACAGGGATCAAGAAACACCATATATTTT. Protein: CASSLQGSRNTIYF.

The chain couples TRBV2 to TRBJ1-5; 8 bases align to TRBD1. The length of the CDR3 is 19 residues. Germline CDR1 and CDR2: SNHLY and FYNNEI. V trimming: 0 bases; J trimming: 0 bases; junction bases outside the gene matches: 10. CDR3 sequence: CASSEAPQGAHFSNQPQHF. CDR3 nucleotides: TGTGCCAGCAGTGAAGCCCCCCAGGGGGCACATTTTAGCAATCAGCCCCAGCATTTT.

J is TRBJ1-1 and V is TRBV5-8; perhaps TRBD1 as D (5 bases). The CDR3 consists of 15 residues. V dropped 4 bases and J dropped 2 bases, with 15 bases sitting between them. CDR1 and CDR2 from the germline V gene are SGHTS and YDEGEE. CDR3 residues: CASSPTGQGNTEAFF. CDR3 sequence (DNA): TGTGCCAGCAGCCCAACAGGACAAGGTAACACTGAAGCTTTCTTT. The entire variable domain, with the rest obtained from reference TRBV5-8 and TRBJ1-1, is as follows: EAGVTQSPTHLIKTRGQQATLRCSPISGHTSVYWYQQALGLGLQFLLWYDEGEERNRGNFPPRFSGRQFPNYSSELNVNALELEDSALYLCASSPTGQGNTEAFFGQGTRLTVV.

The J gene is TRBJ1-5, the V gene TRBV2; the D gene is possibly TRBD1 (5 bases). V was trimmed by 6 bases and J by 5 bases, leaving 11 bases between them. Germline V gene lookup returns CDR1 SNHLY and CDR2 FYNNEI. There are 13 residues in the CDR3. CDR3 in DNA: TGTGCCAGCAGGGCCTGGGGGGATCAGCCCCAGCATTTT. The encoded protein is CASRAWGDQPQHF.

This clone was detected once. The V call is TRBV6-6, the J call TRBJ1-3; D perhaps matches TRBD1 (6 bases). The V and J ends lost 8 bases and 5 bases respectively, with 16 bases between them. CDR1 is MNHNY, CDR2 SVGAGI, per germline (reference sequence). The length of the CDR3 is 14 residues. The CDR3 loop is CASRPAGARNTIYF. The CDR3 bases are TGTGCCAGCCGCCCTGCAGGGGCCAGAAACACCATATATTTT.

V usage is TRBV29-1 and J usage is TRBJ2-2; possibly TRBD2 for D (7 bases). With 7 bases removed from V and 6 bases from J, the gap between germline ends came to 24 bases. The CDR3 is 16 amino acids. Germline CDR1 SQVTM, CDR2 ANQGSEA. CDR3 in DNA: TGCAGCGCCCCAGAGGGGGGGCCCAAGTTAGCCGGGGAGCTGTTTTTT. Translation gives CSAPEGGPKLAGELFF.

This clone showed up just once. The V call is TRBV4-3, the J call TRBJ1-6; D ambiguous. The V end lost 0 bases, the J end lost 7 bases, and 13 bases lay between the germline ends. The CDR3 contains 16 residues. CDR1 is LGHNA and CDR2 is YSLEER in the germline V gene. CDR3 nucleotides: TGCGCCAGCAGCCAAGATCGGGGATCGAAGAATTCACCCCTCCACTTT. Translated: CASSQDRGSKNSPLHF.

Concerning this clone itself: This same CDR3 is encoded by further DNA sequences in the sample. The CDR3 DNA reads TGCGCCAGCAGCCAAGTGACAGGCAATCAGCCCCAGCATTTT. Encoded protein: CASSQVTGNQPQHF. The chain recombines TRBV4-1 with TRBJ1-5; weak D call: TRBD1 (5 bases). Germline V gene data show CDR1 as MGHRA and CDR2 as YSYEKL. This CDR3 spans 14 amino acids. V lost 1 base and J lost 2, with 6 bases in between.

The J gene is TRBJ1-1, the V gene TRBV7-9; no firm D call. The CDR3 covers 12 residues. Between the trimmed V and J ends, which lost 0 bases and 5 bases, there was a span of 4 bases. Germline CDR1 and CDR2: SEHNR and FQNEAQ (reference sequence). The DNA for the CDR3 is TGTGCCAGCAGCTTAGCCGGGACTGAAGCTTTCTTT. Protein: CASSLAGTEAFF.

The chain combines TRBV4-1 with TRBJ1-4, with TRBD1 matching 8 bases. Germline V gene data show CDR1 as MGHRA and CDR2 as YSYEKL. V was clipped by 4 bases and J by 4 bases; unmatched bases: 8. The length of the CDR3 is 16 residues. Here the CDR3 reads CASSLRQGLGNEKLFF. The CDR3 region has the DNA TGCGCCAGCAGCCTCCGACAGGGGCTAGGTAATGAAAAACTGTTTTTT.

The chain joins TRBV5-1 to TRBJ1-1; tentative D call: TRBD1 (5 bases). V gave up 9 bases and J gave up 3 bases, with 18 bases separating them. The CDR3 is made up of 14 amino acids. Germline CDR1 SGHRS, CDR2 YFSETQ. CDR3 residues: CATSIGWGDTEAFF. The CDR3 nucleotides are TGCGCCACTTCGATTGGGTGGGGGGACACTGAAGCTTTCTTT.

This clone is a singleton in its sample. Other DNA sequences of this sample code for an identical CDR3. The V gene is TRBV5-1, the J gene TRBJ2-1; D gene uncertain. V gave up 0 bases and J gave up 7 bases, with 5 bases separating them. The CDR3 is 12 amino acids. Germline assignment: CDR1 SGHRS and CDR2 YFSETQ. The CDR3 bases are TGCGCCAGCAGCTTGGCCGGGAATGAGCAGTTCTTC. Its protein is CASSLAGNEQFF.

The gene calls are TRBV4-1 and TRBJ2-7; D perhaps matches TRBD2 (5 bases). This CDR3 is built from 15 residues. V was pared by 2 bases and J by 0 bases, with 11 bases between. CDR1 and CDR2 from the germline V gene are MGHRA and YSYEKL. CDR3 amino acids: CASSQYYGDSYEQYF. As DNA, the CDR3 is TGCGCCAGCAGCCAATATTACGGGGACTCCTACGAGCAGTACTTC.

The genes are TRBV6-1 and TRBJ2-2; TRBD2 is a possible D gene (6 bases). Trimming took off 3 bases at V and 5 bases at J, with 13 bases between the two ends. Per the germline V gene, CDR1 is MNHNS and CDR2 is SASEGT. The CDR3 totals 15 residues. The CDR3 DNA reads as TGTGCCAGCAGTGAGGGACTCCCACGGACCGGGGAGCTGTTTTTT. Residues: CASSEGLPRTGELFF.

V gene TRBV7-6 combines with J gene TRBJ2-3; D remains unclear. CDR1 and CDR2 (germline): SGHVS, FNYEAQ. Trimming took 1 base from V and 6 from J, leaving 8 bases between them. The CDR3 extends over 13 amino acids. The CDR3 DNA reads TGTGCCAGCAGCTTAGGAACCCAGGATACGCAGTATTTT. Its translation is CASSLGTQDTQYF. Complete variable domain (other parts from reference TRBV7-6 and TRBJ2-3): GAGVSQSPRYKVTKRGQDVALRCDPISGHVSLYWYRQALGQGPEFLTYFNYEAQQDKSGLPNDRFSAERPEGSISTLTIQRTEQRDSAMYRCASSLGTQDTQYFGPGTRLTVL.

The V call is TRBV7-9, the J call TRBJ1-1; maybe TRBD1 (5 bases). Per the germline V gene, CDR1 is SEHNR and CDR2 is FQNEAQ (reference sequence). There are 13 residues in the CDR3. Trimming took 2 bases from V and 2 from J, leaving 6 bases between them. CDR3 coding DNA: TGTGCCAGCAGCTTAAGGGGTAACACTGAAGCTTTCTTT. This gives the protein CASSLRGNTEAFF.

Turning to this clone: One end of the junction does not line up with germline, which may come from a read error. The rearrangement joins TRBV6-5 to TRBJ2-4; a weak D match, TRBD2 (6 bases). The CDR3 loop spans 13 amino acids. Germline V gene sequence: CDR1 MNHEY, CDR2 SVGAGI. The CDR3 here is CASSRRDGGIKNF. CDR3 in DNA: TGTGCCAGCAGTCGTCGGGACGGGGGTATCAAGAACTTC.

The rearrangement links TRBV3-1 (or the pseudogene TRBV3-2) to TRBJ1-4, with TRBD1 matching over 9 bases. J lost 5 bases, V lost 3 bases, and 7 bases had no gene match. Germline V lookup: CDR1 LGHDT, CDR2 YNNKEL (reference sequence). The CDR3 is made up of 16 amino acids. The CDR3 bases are TGTGCCAGCAGCCACCGGACAGGGGATCGCAATGAAAAACTGTTTTTT. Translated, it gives CASSHRTGDRNEKLFF.

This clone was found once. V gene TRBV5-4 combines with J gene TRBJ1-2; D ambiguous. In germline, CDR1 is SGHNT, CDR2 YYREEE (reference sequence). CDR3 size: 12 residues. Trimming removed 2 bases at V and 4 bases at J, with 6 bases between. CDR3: CASSFDIYGYTF. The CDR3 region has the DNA TGTGCCAGCAGCTTCGACATCTATGGCTACACCTTC.

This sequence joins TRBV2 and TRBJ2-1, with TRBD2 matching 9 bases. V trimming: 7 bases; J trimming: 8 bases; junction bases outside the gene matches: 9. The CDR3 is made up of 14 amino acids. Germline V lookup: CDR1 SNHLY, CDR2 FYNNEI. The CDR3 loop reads CASTRAGGRYEQFF. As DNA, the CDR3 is TGTGCCAGCACTAGAGCGGGGGGTCGGTATGAGCAGTTCTTC.